One sample yielded the 19 T cell receptor beta chains listed below, sequenced in a study of cytomegalovirus exposure and HLA in healthy donors. Primers included in the PCR were 60 Vbeta and 13 Jbeta primers. The protocol was immunoSEQ multiplex PCR, while the TCRdb copy is restricted to in-frame clones and leaves out a portion. This sample has 35,000 to 45,000 clones, with over 55% found just once. Specimen: PBMCs. These receptors were obtained from a man aged 55-75 years in good health and CMV-seropositive.

The V call is TRBV4-2, the J call TRBJ2-1, with 7 positions matching TRBD2. Trimming cost V 0 bases and J 2 bases; bases outside gene matches: 4. Germline CDR1 is LGHNA and CDR2 is YNFKEQ. CDR3 length: 16 residues. The CDR3 loop reads CASSQDAGVAYNEQFF. The CDR3 DNA reads TGTGCCAGCAGCCAAGACGCGGGAGTGGCCTACAATGAGCAGTTCTTC.

The V gene is TRBV27, the J gene TRBJ1-1; D is unresolved. V lost 8 bases, J lost 5 bases, and 12 bases lay in between. CDR1 and CDR2 (germline): MNHEY, SMNVEV (reference sequence). The CDR3 extends over 12 amino acids. DNA for the CDR3: TGTGCCAGCCGGTCCTCGGGGACTGAAGCTTTCTTT. This translates into CASRSSGTEAFF.

In this sample, this clone turned up once. This chain connects TRBV4-3 to TRBJ2-7; a weak D match, TRBD1 (5 bases). Germline values: CDR1 LGHNA, CDR2 YSLEER. V was cut by 4 bases and J by 2 bases, with 15 bases left in between. The CDR3 runs 15 residues. This CDR3 reads CASSPPQGPTYEQYF. CDR3 nucleotides: TGCGCCAGCAGCCCACCCCAGGGCCCCACCTACGAGCAGTACTTC.

V is TRBV6-5 and J is TRBJ1-1; maybe TRBD1 (5 bases). V lost 7 bases to trimming and J lost 3 bases, with 18 bases between them. Germline CDR1 and CDR2: MNHEY and SVGAGI. This CDR3 spans 15 amino acids. CDR3 bases: TGTGCCAGCAATGCGATAGGGGCGGGGGACACTGAAGCTTTCTTT. This translates into CASNAIGAGDTEAFF.

This clone has a single count. The rearrangement links TRBV2 to TRBJ2-5, with D perhaps TRBD2 (5 bases). This CDR3 is 16 amino acids long. V was clipped by 2 bases and J by 1 base, with 14 bases between them. CDR1 and CDR2 (germline): SNHLY, FYNNEI. The CDR3 sequence is CASSEFRGVGQETQYF. The DNA for the CDR3 is TGTGCCAGCAGTGAATTTCGGGGAGTGGGCCAAGAGACCCAGTACTTC.

A few counts support this clone. The V gene is TRBV2, the J gene TRBJ1-1; D unclear. The CDR3 consists of 14 residues. Trimming cost V 1 base and J 4 bases, with 10 bases left between them. Germline V gene lookup returns CDR1 SNHLY and CDR2 FYNNEI. The CDR3 region has the DNA TGTGCCAGCAGTGAAGGAATCACGGGCACTGAAGCTTTCTTT. Translated: CASSEGITGTEAFF.

This clone was observed a handful of times. V gene TRBV11-3 combines with J gene TRBJ2-1; 8 nucleotides match TRBD1. The V segment lost 5 bases and the J segment 9 bases; nucleotides outside the gene matches: 9. The germline V gene encodes CDR1 SGHNT and CDR2 YENEEA. The CDR3 spans 14 residues. CDR3 bases: TGTGCCAGCAGCCCGGGACAGGATGTAGGTGAGCAGTTCTTC. Amino acid sequence: CASSPGQDVGEQFF. The full variable domain, rest sourced from reference TRBV11-3 and TRBJ2-1, is EAGVVQSPRYKIIEKKQPVAFWCNPISGHNTLYWYLQNLGQGPELLIRYENEEAVDDSQLPKDRFSAERLKGVDSTLKIQPAELGDSAVYLCASSPGQDVGEQFFGPGTRLTVL.

In this sample, this clone turned up a few times. The genes are TRBV23-1 and TRBJ1-5, with D unresolved. TRBV23-1 qualifies as an ORF whose function is uncertain. Trimming cost V 0 bases and J 7 bases, with 7 bases left between them. The CDR3 has 13 residues. The CDR3 DNA follows: TGCGCCAGCAGTCAATCAGCCGTCCAGCCCCAGCATTTT. Its protein is CASSQSAVQPQHF.

This clone showed up just a few times. This sequence joins TRBV30 and TRBJ1-2; no firm D call. Trimming removed 3 bases from V and 2 bases from J, with 4 bases in between. The CDR3 contains 11 residues. Germline assignment: CDR1 GTSNPN and CDR2 SVGIG (reference sequence). CDR3: CAWSRNYGYTF. DNA of the CDR3: TGTGCCTGGAGCAGAAACTATGGCTACACCTTC.

The J gene is TRBJ2-2, the V gene TRBV2; 7 bases fit TRBD1. V shed 6 bases, J shed 2 bases, and the junction held 3 bases outside the gene matches. CDR3 length equals 14 residues. The germline gives CDR1 SNHLY, CDR2 FYNNEI. CDR3 loop: CASSRQGNTGELFF. In nucleotides, the CDR3 is TGTGCCAGCAGCCGACAGGGAAACACCGGGGAGCTGTTTTTT. The variable domain in full, completed from reference TRBV2 and TRBJ2-2, reads EPEVTQTPSHQVTQMGQEVILRCVPISNHLYFYWYRQILGQKVEFLVSFYNNEISEKSEIFDDQFSVERPDGSNFTLKIRSTKLEDSAMYFCASSRQGNTGELFFGEGSRLTVL.

This chain joins TRBV4-2 and TRBJ1-2; the match to TRBD1 covers 8 bases. Germline V gene sequence: CDR1 LGHNA, CDR2 YNFKEQ. The V gene end was trimmed by 0 bases and the J gene end by 4 bases; junction bases not matched to a gene: 7. The CDR3 loop spans 16 amino acids. CDR3 loop: CASSQDWGQEVYGYTF. The CDR3 bases are TGTGCCAGCAGCCAAGATTGGGGACAGGAAGTCTATGGCTACACCTTC.

The chain couples TRBV10-3 to TRBJ2-7; a weak D match, TRBD2 (5 bases). Trimming removed 3 bases at V and 0 bases at J, with 12 bases between. Germline V lookup: CDR1 ENHRY, CDR2 SYGVKD. The CDR3 is made up of 15 amino acids. This CDR3 is CAISDRTSSSYEQYF. DNA for the CDR3: TGTGCCATCAGTGACCGGACTTCTAGCTCCTACGAGCAGTACTTC.

V is TRBV29-1 and J is TRBJ2-6; TRBD1 is a possible D gene (6 bases). The CDR3 is made up of 18 amino acids. The V end lost 7 bases, the J end lost 8 bases, and 30 bases lay between the germline ends. Germline V gene sequence: CDR1 SQVTM, CDR2 ANQGSEA. The CDR3 nucleotides are TGCAGCGCAGGATCAAACAGGGAGCCAAAGGCCTGGACCAACGTCCTGACTTTC. Its translation is CSAGSNREPKAWTNVLTF.

The chain employs TRBV7-2 and TRBJ2-3; D possibly corresponds to TRBD2 (6 bases). The CDR3 spans 14 residues. Between the trimmed V and J ends, which lost 8 bases and 6 bases, there was a span of 18 bases. Germline CDR1 reads SGHTA; CDR2 reads FQGNSA. The CDR3 protein is CASVLGGPGDTQYF. The CDR3 DNA reads as TGTGCCAGCGTGCTAGGAGGGCCGGGGGATACGCAGTATTTT.

The chain combines TRBV4-2 with TRBJ1-5, with 9 bases that match TRBD1. Germline loops: CDR1 LGHNA, CDR2 YNFKEQ. The CDR3 covers 14 residues. The ends lost 1 base at V and 7 bases at J; junction bases unmatched: 2. Written as DNA, the CDR3 is TGTGCCAGCAGCCAAGTGACAGGGGGACAGCCCCAGCATTTT. Translated, it gives CASSQVTGGQPQHF.

This clone has just a few counts. The J gene is TRBJ2-1, the V gene TRBV4-3, with 8 bases that match TRBD2. CDR1 and CDR2 (germline): LGHNA, YSLEER. The J segment lost 0 bases and the V segment lost 5 bases, leaving 3 bases of the junction unmatched. This CDR3 region has 15 residues. CDR3 sequence reads: CASSYSGSSYNEQFF. DNA of the CDR3: TGCGCCAGCAGCTACAGCGGGAGCTCCTACAATGAGCAGTTCTTC.

J is TRBJ2-3 and V is TRBV7-2; D gene unclear. CDR3 length: 14 amino acids. V was pared by 6 bases and J by 0 bases, with 10 bases between. CDR1 is SGHTA and CDR2 is FQGNSA in the germline V gene. CDR3 bases: TGTGCCAGCAGTCTCCTCGGGAGCACAGATACGCAGTATTTT. Its protein is CASSLLGSTDTQYF.

This rearrangement joins TRBV7-2 to TRBJ1-2; D is uncertain. Germline CDR1 reads SGHTA; CDR2 reads FQGNSA. There are 13 residues in the CDR3. V shed 2 bases and J shed 10 bases, with 14 bases lying between them. This CDR3 is CASSLRRDRDYTF. The CDR3 region has the DNA TGTGCCAGCAGCTTAAGACGGGATCGAGACTACACCTTC. Based on the CDR3 plus reference TRBV7-2 and TRBJ1-2, the full variable domain is GAGVSQSPSNKVTEKGKDVELRCDPISGHTALYWYRQSLGQGLEFLIYFQGNSAPDKSGLPSDRFSAERTGGSVSTLTIQRTQQEDSAVYLCASSLRRDRDYTFGSGTRLTVV.

V gene TRBV6-1 combines with J gene TRBJ2-2, with 7 bases aligning to TRBD2. J gave up 1 base and V 2 bases, and 4 bases lay outside the gene matches. Germline CDR1 is MNHNS and CDR2 is SASEGT. This CDR3 has 16 residues. The DNA for the CDR3 is TGTGCCAGCAGTGAACTTCGCGGGAGGAACACCGGGGAGCTGTTTTTT. This translates into CASSELRGRNTGELFF.